This T cell receptor (beta chain) came from a study of blood T cell repertoires in COVID-19. Study-wide context: Sites in the United States, Italy and Spain provided acute and convalescent COVID-19 samples. Sources were T cells, B-cell-depleted T cells, or PBMCs; the material itself was cDNA or gDNA.

Only a few counts were recorded for this clone. CDR1 SGHAT and CDR2 FQNNGV come from the germline V gene. Trimming stripped 0 bases from V and 7 bases from J, with 12 bases between. The CDR3 is made up of 14 amino acids. In the authors' workflow: Estimates of nucleated cell counts were drawn from the amplification of reference gene primers. Repertoires were generated with immunoSEQ multiplex PCR, while TCRdb's copy carries only in-frame clones and drops some. Clonal size and the V and J genes are those of that table, whereas D and trimming came from the DNA. The sample has around 160,000 clones, roughly 88% seen once.

This chain uses TRBV11-2 with TRBJ1-2; D is unclear. The TCR originated in a man younger than 35 with acute or convalescent COVID-19. Sequencing used peripheral blood. CDR3 bases: TGTGCCAGCAGCTTAGATTATGGTCGGGGTGGCTACACCTTC. Translated: CASSLDYGRGGYTF.